These 20 T cell receptor beta chains came from one sample sequenced in a study of blood T cell repertoires in COVID-19. Produced via immunoSEQ multiplex PCR; TCRdb's table is partial and in-frame only. The sample lists about 400,000 clones; 70% to 90% were seen once. The specimen was peripheral blood. The receptors shown here come from a woman in her twenties or thirties with active or convalescent COVID-19.

Here the CDR3 reads CASSSRTSGIHTQYF. The CDR3, as DNA: TGTGCCAGCAGCTCCCGGACTAGCGGGATACATACGCAGTATTTT. This chain links TRBV5-6 with TRBJ2-3, with 12 nucleotides matching TRBD2. V shed 3 bases and J 7 bases; nucleotides not matched to a gene: 6. The germline CDR1 and CDR2 sequences are SGHDT and YYEEEE. CDR3 length: 15 residues.

The genes are TRBV3-1 (or the pseudogene TRBV3-2) and TRBJ1-2; D ambiguous. The CDR3 length is 14 residues. Deletions cut 1 base from V and 8 bases from J, with 14 bases between. The V gene's germline CDR1 is LGHDT and CDR2 YNNKEL (reference sequence). The DNA of the CDR3 is TGTGCCAGCAGCCAAGTTGGAGTTTACGGAGGCTACACCTTC. It specifies CASSQVGVYGGYTF.

The rearrangement joins TRBV7-2 to TRBJ2-7; tentatively, D is TRBD1 (7 bases). V was shortened by 4 bases and J by 7 bases, with 14 bases between the two germline ends. There are 13 residues in the CDR3. Germline CDR1 and CDR2: SGHTA and FQGNSA. As DNA, the CDR3 is TGTGCCAGCAGCTCTGCAGGGGGGCTTGAGCAGTACTTC. This encodes CASSSAGGLEQYF.

This rearrangement joins TRBV5-6 to TRBJ1-2, with D possibly being TRBD1 (6 bases). Germline CDR1 reads SGHDT; CDR2 reads YYEEEE. Trimming left V 4 bases short and J 14 bases short, with 21 bases between. The CDR3 consists of 13 residues. The chain's CDR3 is CASSTGTLPSGTF. In DNA, the CDR3 is TGTGCCAGCAGCACGGGGACACTCCCTTCGGGAACCTTC.

J is TRBJ1-2 and V is TRBV27; 9 bases fit TRBD1. The V gene's germline CDR1 is MNHEY and CDR2 SMNVEV (reference sequence). J gave up 2 bases and V 2 bases, and 0 bases lay outside the gene matches. The CDR3 has 14 amino acids. The CDR3 loop is CASSLGTGNYGYTF. The CDR3 region has the DNA TGTGCCAGCAGTTTAGGGACAGGGAACTATGGCTACACCTTC.

This clone occurred once. This chain links TRBV5-1 with TRBJ1-5; D unclear. Trimming removed 4 bases from V and 0 bases from J, with 5 bases in between. Germline V lookup: CDR1 SGHRS, CDR2 YFSETQ. This CDR3 comprises 13 residues. CDR3 nucleotide sequence: TGCGCCAGCAGCGAGAATAGCAATCAGCCCCAGCATTTT. Its translation: CASSENSNQPQHF.

The chain carries TRBV5-1 and TRBJ2-1; 7 bases fit TRBD1. Germline trimming cut 3 bases from V and 3 bases from J; bases unmatched to any gene: 3. Per germline, CDR1 SGHRS and CDR2 YFSETQ. This CDR3 contains 14 residues. The CDR3 reads CASSSGQDYNEQFF. In DNA form, the CDR3 reads TGCGCCAGCAGCTCCGGACAGGACTACAATGAGCAGTTCTTC.

J is TRBJ2-3 and V is TRBV5-4; maybe TRBD2 (5 bases). Germline assignment: CDR1 SGHNT and CDR2 YYREEE (reference sequence). V lost 4 bases and J 0 bases, leaving 12 bases between the germline ends. This CDR3 region has 15 residues. The CDR3 nucleotides read TGTGCCAGCAGCGCCCCCACGGGAAGCACAGATACGCAGTATTTT. Amino acids: CASSAPTGSTDTQYF.

This clone was picked up one time. The V and J genes are TRBV18 and TRBJ2-3, with 10 bases aligning to TRBD2. The CDR3 totals 16 residues. Trimming cost V 0 bases and J 6 bases; bases outside gene matches: 6. Germline loops: CDR1 KGHSH, CDR2 LQKENI. In DNA, the CDR3 is TGTGCCAGCTCACCACCGGGACTAGCGCTTGCGGATACGCAGTATTTT. This translates into CASSPPGLALADTQYF.

A few counts support this clone. The chain combines TRBV18 with TRBJ1-2, with a tentative D call TRBD1 (5 bases). V was clipped by 5 bases and J by 7 bases, with 17 bases between them. The CDR3 contains 14 residues. Per germline, CDR1 KGHSH and CDR2 LQKENI. CDR3 in amino acids: CASSDSPGRGGYTF. The DNA of the CDR3 is TGTGCCAGCTCAGACAGCCCGGGTAGAGGTGGCTACACCTTC.

The V call is TRBV6-1, the J call TRBJ1-1; 7 bases line up with TRBD1. V lost 2 bases to trimming and J lost 1 base; unmatched junction nucleotides: 16. This CDR3 contains 19 residues. Germline V gene lookup returns CDR1 MNHNS and CDR2 SASEGT. The CDR3 DNA sequence: TGTGCCAGCAGTGAACGGTTTACAGGGGCAGCGGCTTGGAACACTGAAGCTTTCTTT. Translation gives CASSERFTGAAAWNTEAFF.

This chain joins TRBV24-1 and TRBJ2-1, with 11 bases matching TRBD2. CDR1 is KGHDR and CDR2 is SFDVKD in the germline V gene. The V and J ends lost 8 bases and 3 bases, in that order; junction bases with no gene match: 2. CDR3 size: 14 residues. CDR3 DNA sequence: TGTGCCACCAAGGGACTAGCGGTCTACAATGAGCAGTTCTTC. Translated: CATKGLAVYNEQFF.

The chain employs TRBV10-1 and TRBJ2-3, with TRBD2 identical over 12 bases. Germline CDR1 WNHNN, CDR2 SYGVQD (reference sequence). The CDR3 extends over 15 amino acids. V lost 9 bases, J lost 4 bases, and 8 bases stayed unmatched. The CDR3 is CARKPGLAGSDTQYF. CDR3 coding DNA: TGCGCCAGAAAACCGGGACTAGCGGGCTCAGATACGCAGTATTTT.

The gene calls are TRBV27 and TRBJ1-5; D possibly corresponds to TRBD1 (5 bases). V lost 3 bases and J 1 base, leaving 10 bases between the germline ends. The germline gives CDR1 MNHEY, CDR2 SMNVEV (reference sequence). The CDR3 length is 15 residues. The DNA for the CDR3 is TGTGCCAGCAGTTTGGTAGGGGCGAGCAATCAGCCCCAGCATTTT. Translation: CASSLVGASNQPQHF.

CDR3 sequence: CASIHRVGTEAFF. For the CDR3, the DNA is TGTGCCAGCATACACAGGGTTGGGACTGAAGCTTTCTTT. The rearrangement joins TRBV2 to TRBJ1-1; possible D gene TRBD1, 6 bases. Between the trimmed V and J ends, which lost 7 bases and 5 bases, there was a span of 14 bases. The CDR3 is 13 amino acids. Germline V lookup: CDR1 SNHLY, CDR2 FYNNEI.

V gene TRBV6-6 combines with J gene TRBJ2-7; perhaps TRBD2 as D (5 bases). The CDR3 has 13 residues. Germline assignment: CDR1 MNHNY and CDR2 SVGAGI (reference sequence). The germline V and J ends were trimmed by 0 bases and 6 bases, with 9 bases remaining between them. The CDR3 sequence: CASSYSREGEQYF. The CDR3 region has the DNA TGTGCCAGCAGTTACTCGAGAGAGGGCGAGCAGTACTTC.

The chain carries TRBV11-2 and TRBJ2-3, with TRBD2 matching over 13 bases. Germline V gives CDR1 SGHAT, CDR2 FQNNGV. The CDR3 has 18 amino acids. The junction had 8 bases not matched to a gene; V was cut back by 3 bases and J by 2 bases. The chain's CDR3 is CASSFFTGLAGNTDTQYF. The CDR3 nucleotides read TGTGCCAGCAGCTTCTTTACGGGACTAGCGGGAAACACAGATACGCAGTATTTT.

The chain carries TRBV5-1 and TRBJ1-1; D ambiguous. This CDR3 is built from 14 residues. Trimming pared 0 bases from V and 7 bases from J, leaving 13 bases between. Per germline, CDR1 SGHRS and CDR2 YFSETQ. For the CDR3, the DNA is TGCGCCAGCAGCTTGGAGGCAGCCGACTTTGAAGCTTTCTTT. Translated, it gives CASSLEAADFEAFF.

The chain employs TRBV9 and TRBJ1-4; 8 bases agree with TRBD1. The CDR3 contains 14 residues. Germline CDR1 reads SGDLS; CDR2 reads YYNGEE. Trimming removed 3 bases from V and 2 bases from J; junction bases left unmatched: 0. Here the CDR3 DNA reads TGTGCCAGCAGCGGGACAGGGACTAATGAAAAACTGTTTTTT. This sequence encodes CASSGTGTNEKLFF. Full variable domain (missing parts from reference TRBV9 and TRBJ1-4): DSGVTQTPKHLITATGQRVTLRCSPRSGDLSVYWYQQSLDQGLQFLIQYYNGEERAKGNILERFSAQQFPDLHSELNLSSLELGDSALYFCASSGTGTNEKLFFGSGTQLSVL.

This clone was detected only once. This chain links TRBV7-8 with TRBJ2-1, with D possibly TRBD2 on 5 matching bases. There are 15 residues in the CDR3. The V gene's germline CDR1 is SGHVS and CDR2 FQNEAQ. Between the trimmed V and J ends, which lost 7 bases and 6 bases, there was a span of 19 bases. The chain's CDR3 is CASIEPGTRPNEQFF. DNA for the CDR3: TGTGCCAGCATAGAACCGGGTACTAGGCCCAATGAGCAGTTCTTC.